This T cell receptor (beta chain) derives from a study of technical replicates of blood from a few donors. The table came from immunoSEQ multiplex PCR; TCRdb's copy has only in-frame clones and leaves some out. The data contain approximately 94,000 clones, around 96% of them singletons. The sequence derives from a human donor in good health. Sequencing was carried out using T cells isolated from PBMCs.

CDR3 in amino acids: CASRTGREDGEQFF. CDR3 in DNA: TGTGCCAGTAGAACGGGCAGGGAGGATGGGGAGCAGTTCTTC. The chain has TRBV28 and TRBJ2-1, with D possibly matching TRBD2 (6 bases). The CDR3 sequence is 14 residues long. The germline V gene has CDR1 MDHEN and CDR2 SYDVKM. Trimming stripped 9 bases from V and 10 bases from J, with 22 bases between.